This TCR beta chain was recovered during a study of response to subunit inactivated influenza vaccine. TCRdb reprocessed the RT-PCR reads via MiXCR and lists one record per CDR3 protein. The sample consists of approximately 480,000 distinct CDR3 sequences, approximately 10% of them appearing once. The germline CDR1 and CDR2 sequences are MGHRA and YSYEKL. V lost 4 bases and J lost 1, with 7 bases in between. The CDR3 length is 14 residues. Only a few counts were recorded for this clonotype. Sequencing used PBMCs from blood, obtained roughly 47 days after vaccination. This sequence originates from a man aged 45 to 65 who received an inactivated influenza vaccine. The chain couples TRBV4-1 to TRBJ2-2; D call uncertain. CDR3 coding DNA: TGCGCCAGCAGCCCCCACATGAACACCGGGGAGCTGTTTTTT. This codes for CASSPHMNTGELFF.